This TCR beta chain was captured in a study of blood T cell repertoires in COVID-19. As for the study in general: Both acute and convalescent COVID-19 samples were obtained from the United States, Italy and Spain. T cells, B-cell-depleted T cells, or PBMCs provided the cDNA or gDNA that served as material.

V gave up 0 bases and J gave up 6 bases; unmatched junction bases: 3. The CDR3 totals 15 residues. The germline CDR1 and CDR2 sequences are SGDLS and YYNGEE. Per the study methods: Researchers report that nucleated cell counts were estimated from reference gene primer amplification. The data were produced by immunoSEQ multiplex PCR, yet TCRdb's version contains in-frame clones alone and is incomplete. V, J and clone size are taken as reported in that table, and D and trimming were inferred from the DNA itself. The table has 85,000 to 95,000 clones, about three quarters seen once; the top ten hold 13% to 15%.

V usage is TRBV9 and J usage is TRBJ1-6; 7 positions agree with TRBD1. The TCR originated in a woman over 75 with acute or convalescent COVID-19. Sequences were obtained from peripheral blood. The CDR3 DNA is TGTGCCAGCAGCGTAGGGGGACAGCCTAATTCACCCCTCCACTTT. This gives the protein CASSVGGQPNSPLHF.